These T cell receptor beta chains were read from a single sample in a study of cytomegalovirus exposure and HLA in healthy donors. The repertoire was sequenced with immunoSEQ multiplex PCR; TCRdb's copy has only in-frame clones and lacks some. This sample's clone table lists about 96,000 clones. The sample consisted of PBMCs. The receptor source for this set is a woman in her 30s in good health and CMV-seronegative. The CDR3 runs from the conserved cysteine through the conserved F or W. Fields, in order: CDR3 length, V gene, D gene, J gene, clone size, CDR3 protein, CDR3 DNA. D genes are given only for firm matches. Clone size is not always given. Where it is, it says once, few, many or a class for expanded clones.

12	TRBV28	-	TRBJ1-2	-	CASSQGDYGYTF	TGTGCCAGCAGTCAGGGTGACTATGGCTACACCTTC
17	TRBV14	-	TRBJ2-1	-	CASSQVQGSGSYNEQFF	TGTGCCAGCAGCCAAGTCCAGGGATCGGGCTCCTACAATGAGCAGTTCTTC
15	TRBV7-9	-	TRBJ1-2	-	CASSPDSLRSYGYTF	TGTGCCAGCAGCCCGGACAGCCTAAGGTCCTATGGCTACACCTTC
16	TRBV27	TRBD2	TRBJ2-7	-	CASSATAGGRPYEQYF	TGTGCCAGCAGTGCTACAGCCGGCGGGAGACCCTACGAGCAGTACTTC
13	TRBV7-6	-	TRBJ2-4	-	CASSLADSRNQYF	TGTGCCAGCAGCTTAGCCGATTCCAGGAATCAGTACTTC
13	TRBV11-2	-	TRBJ2-7	-	CASRRGGDYEQYF	TGTGCCAGCCGCCGAGGGGGAGACTACGAGCAGTACTTC
14	TRBV27	TRBD1	TRBJ2-7	-	CASSKRQGAAEQYF	TGTGCCAGCAGTAAAAGGCAGGGGGCCGCCGAGCAGTACTTC
13	TRBV14	-	TRBJ1-1	-	CASSLAVNTEAFF	TGTGCCAGCAGCTTGGCCGTGAACACTGAAGCTTTCTTT
17	TRBV6-7	TRBD1	TRBJ2-6	-	CASSSTGVGSGANVLTF	TGTGCCAGCAGCTCGACAGGGGTCGGCTCTGGGGCCAACGTCCTGACTTTC
16	TRBV5-1	TRBD2	TRBJ2-2	medium-sized	CASSLVLAANTGELFF	TGCGCCAGCAGCTTGGTACTAGCGGCGAACACCGGGGAGCTGTTTTTT
13	TRBV15	-	TRBJ1-6	-	CATSRDPELPLHF	TGTGCCACCAGCAGAGACCCGGAGCTGCCCCTCCACTTT
13	TRBV5-1	TRBD1	TRBJ2-5	-	CASSRDREETQYF	TGCGCCAGCAGCCGGGACAGGGAAGAGACCCAGTACTTC
16	TRBV11-3	TRBD2	TRBJ2-3	-	CASSLGLAGAYDTQYF	TGTGCCAGCAGCCTAGGACTAGCGGGGGCCTACGATACGCAGTATTTT
15	TRBV6-1	-	TRBJ2-6	-	CASRTGRSGANVLTF	TGTGCCAGCAGGACAGGGAGGTCTGGGGCCAACGTCCTGACTTTC
14	TRBV4-1	TRBD2	TRBJ2-7	-	CASSLLAGGREQYF	TGCGCCAGCAGCCTCCTAGCGGGAGGTCGCGAGCAGTACTTC
19	TRBV15	-	TRBJ1-4	-	CATSRDYGAGRTTNEKLFF	TGTGCCACCAGCAGAGATTATGGTGCGGGGAGAACAACTAATGAAAAACTGTTTTTT
16	TRBV28	-	TRBJ2-6	-	CASTFLTGSGANVLTF	TGTGCCAGCACCTTTCTTACGGGGTCTGGGGCCAACGTCCTGACTTTC
16	TRBV5-6	-	TRBJ2-1	-	CASSGKGGGPWNEQFF	TGTGCCAGCAGCGGGAAGGGGGGAGGGCCTTGGAATGAGCAGTTCTTC
13	TRBV7-7	-	TRBJ2-5	-	CASSLDSAGTQYF	TGTGCTAGCAGCTTAGATTCTGCCGGGACCCAGTACTTC
16	TRBV5-5	TRBD2	TRBJ2-3	-	CASSWYPAGGTDTQYF	TGTGCCAGCAGCTGGTATCCAGCGGGAGGTACAGATACGCAGTATTTT
14	TRBV6-5	TRBD1	TRBJ1-1	-	CASRGQGAGTEAFF	TGTGCCAGCAGAGGACAGGGTGCGGGCACTGAAGCTTTCTTT
14	TRBV7-7	-	TRBJ2-3	-	CASSPTSSTDTQYF	TGTGCTAGCAGCCCTACGTCTAGCACAGATACGCAGTATTTT
16	TRBV2	TRBD2	TRBJ2-1	-	CASSASGGVSYNEQFF	TGTGCCAGCAGTGCGAGCGGGGGAGTCTCCTACAATGAGCAGTTCTTC
15	TRBV9	TRBD1	TRBJ2-1	-	CASSVATGGYNEQFF	TGTGCCAGCAGCGTAGCTACAGGGGGCTACAATGAGCAGTTCTTC
16	TRBV7-9	TRBD1	TRBJ1-3	-	CASSLGQVSSGNTIYF	TGTGCCAGCAGCTTGGGACAGGTGAGCTCTGGAAACACCATATATTTT
14	TRBV5-1	-	TRBJ1-1	-	CASSLDGDTTEAFF	TGCGCCAGCAGCTTGGATGGGGACACCACTGAAGCTTTCTTT
16	TRBV4-2	TRBD2	TRBJ2-7	-	CASSQDPGLAGGEQYF	TGTGCCAGCAGCCAAGACCCAGGACTAGCGGGGGGCGAGCAGTACTTC
12	TRBV7-9	TRBD2	TRBJ2-1	-	CASSFSGNEQFF	TGTGCCAGCAGCTTTAGCGGGAATGAGCAGTTCTTC
14	TRBV6-1	-	TRBJ2-3	-	CASSEIGGADTQYF	TGTGCCAGCAGTGAAATAGGAGGGGCAGATACGCAGTATTTT
11	TRBV2	-	TRBJ2-7	-	CASNRLYEQYF	TGTGCCAGCAACAGGCTGTACGAGCAGTACTTC
14	TRBV19	-	TRBJ1-1	-	CASSILGRNTEAFF	TGTGCCAGTAGTATCCTTGGCCGGAACACTGAAGCTTTCTTT